This TCR beta chain emerged from a study of CD8+ T cells in alopecia areata. Whole-study context: Treatment of the treated patients consisted of oral tofacitinib, 5 to 10 mg twice daily. Severity in treated patients was scored by percentage of scalp area affected.

cDNA serving as the sequencing template came from extracted, reverse transcribed RNA. The data were produced by immunoSEQ multiplex PCR, yet TCRdb's version contains in-frame clones alone and is incomplete. The sample shows roughly 46,000 clones, just over 65% of them seen only once. Study-wide results and caveats: Scalp clonality, together with expanded CD8+ clones among the top 100, fell significantly with tofacitinib.

Note on this clone: Its antigen is not identified.

Treatment noted: oral pan-JAK inhibitor, 5-10 mg twice daily. The ends were cut back, 1 base at V and 9 bases at J, with 13 bases in the middle. The CDR3 covers 14 residues. Germline lookup yields CDR1 LGHNA and CDR2 YSLEER. The genes are TRBV4-3 and TRBJ1-5; D unclear. The material sequenced was CD8+ T cells sorted from blood, taken at week 4, from a patient treated with tofacitinib. The TCR sequence derives from a human donor with alopecia areata. The CDR3 loop is CASSQGPYSGPQHF. In nucleotides, the CDR3 is TGCGCCAGCAGCCAAGGACCATACTCCGGGCCCCAGCATTTT.